The clone carrying this TCR beta chain is large in the sample. Antigen specificity is unknown. Other DNA sequences of this sample code for an identical CDR3. Exposure to brentuximab vedotin varied, and each patient had relapsed following autologous stem cell transplantation. Starting with thawed PBMCs, CD4+ T cells were purified by magnetic negative selection. The data belong to a study of PD-1 blockade in classical Hodgkin lymphoma. Study summary: Patients had nivolumab dosed at 3 mg/kg, delivered intravenously every 2 weeks.

Trimming took 3 bases from V and 2 from J, leaving 10 bases between them. This CDR3 comprises 14 residues. Looked up from germline, CDR1 is KGHSH and CDR2 is LQKENI. The assay was immunoSEQ multiplex PCR, and TCRdb's table has in-frame clones only and misses some. Here the sample spans approximately 9,500 clones, around two thirds being singletons. Points from the study as a whole: Healthy donors reportedly exceeded newly diagnosed patients in baseline TCR diversity. CD4+ TCR diversity rose significantly by C4D1, and CD8+ TCR diversity did not. Exclusion was applied to patients who started nivolumab under 1 year after ASCT.

The V call is TRBV18, the J call TRBJ1-1; no definite D call. The TCR was taken from a human donor with classical Hodgkin lymphoma. The sample here was CD4+ T cells from blood, taken at baseline. The CDR3 DNA follows: TGTGCCAGCTCACCGGCGCTGCAAAACACTGAAGCTTTCTTT. This sequence encodes CASSPALQNTEAFF.